This T cell receptor beta chain came from a study of blood T cell repertoires in COVID-19 (dated by TCRdb to the early 2020s). With regard to the full study: The collaborator samples originated in the United States, Italy and Spain and spanned the acute and convalescent phases of COVID-19. The repertoires were released in a freely available public database intended as a resource for research on the immune response to SARS-CoV-2. The prospective study material was composed of cDNA or gDNA derived from T cells, B-cell-depleted T cells, or PBMCs. Sample metadata almost always included a de-identified subject ID, COVID-19 status, age in years and sex. The dataset comprised deeply sampled blood TCRbeta repertoires from subjects exposed to, actively infected with, or recovered from COVID-19. Samples came from the ongoing ImmuneRACE study (first 160 participants) plus 1,254 subjects from 6 global collaborators. HLA class I and class II types, where available, came from metadata supplied by the sample provider rather than from assay-based typing. The study at large found these results: The amount of clinical and demographic metadata varied by source and participant and was provided uncurated.

In the case of this clone: It lacks a known antigen. Nothing much larger sits one base from this clone, and base qualities are not available.

TCRbeta CDR3 regions were amplified from genomic DNA by means of the immunoSEQ Assay, a bias-controlled multiplex PCR. The authors' analysis ran thus. Nucleated cell counts per sample were estimated from amplification of reference gene primers within the assay. To quantify the absolute abundance of each unique TCRbeta CDR3 rearrangement, sequence reads were collapsed and filtered. For each sample, productive Simpson clonality was calculated as the square root of Simpson's diversity index over productive rearrangements. In TCRdb, the immuneACCESS table is reduced to in-frame sequences with V and J assigned. These tables do not hold every clone; where another copy was compared, an unresolved V gene accounts for under half, and the others remain unexplained. D and trimming were read from the DNA, whereas the V and J calls and clone size are those reported in that table. Within this sample are about 37,000 clones, with over 80% of them counted one time only. Approximately 7.2% of the sample is taken by the ten largest.

Whole blood was collected in K2EDTA tubes by collaborating institutions according to the institutions' own protocols. For TCRbeta analysis, collaborator samples were shipped as frozen whole blood, as isolated PBMCs, or as DNA extracted from either sample type. The CDR3 numbers 14 residues from cysteine through phenylalanine. The sequence is cut down to CDR3 DNA, 42 bases in frame from base 1. The germline V gene gives CDR1 as SNHLY and CDR2 as FYNNEI. Compared with germline, V lacks 6 bases and J lacks 5 bases; bases without a gene match: 7. The chain links TRBV2 with TRBJ2-5, with 9 bases matching TRBD1. The clonotype was recovered from a human donor in a cohort sampled during active COVID-19. The sequenced material came from peripheral blood. The DNA sequence is given as TGTGCCAGCAGCCACAGGGGGCGCGGGGAGACCCAGTACTTC. The encoded protein is CASSHRGRGETQYF.